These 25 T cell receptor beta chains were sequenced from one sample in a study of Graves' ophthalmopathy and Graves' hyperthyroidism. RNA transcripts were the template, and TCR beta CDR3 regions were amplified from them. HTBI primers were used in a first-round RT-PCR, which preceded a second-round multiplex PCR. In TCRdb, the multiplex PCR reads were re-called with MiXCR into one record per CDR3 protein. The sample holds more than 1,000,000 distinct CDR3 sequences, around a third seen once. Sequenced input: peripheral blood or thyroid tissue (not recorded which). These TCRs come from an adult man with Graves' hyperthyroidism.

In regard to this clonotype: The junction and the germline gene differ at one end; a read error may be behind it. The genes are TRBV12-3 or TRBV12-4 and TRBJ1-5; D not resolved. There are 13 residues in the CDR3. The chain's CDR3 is CAGSYSPNQPQHF. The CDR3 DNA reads TGTGCCGGCAGTTACTCTCCCAATCAGCCCCAGCATTTT.

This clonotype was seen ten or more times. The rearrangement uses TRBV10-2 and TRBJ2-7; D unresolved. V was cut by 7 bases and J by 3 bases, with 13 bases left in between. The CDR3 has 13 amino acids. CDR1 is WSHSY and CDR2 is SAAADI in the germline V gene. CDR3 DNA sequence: TGCGCCAGCACGGGTGGTCTTGGCTACGAGCAGTACTTC. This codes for CASTGGLGYEQYF.

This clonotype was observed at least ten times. The DNA of the CDR3 is TGCAGCGTTGCTGAAGGGGGCCTTGGAGAGACCCAGTACTTC. Translated, it gives CSVAEGGLGETQYF. This sequence joins TRBV29-1 and TRBJ2-5; 7 bases line up with TRBD1. V lost 4 bases, J lost 4 bases, and 9 bases stayed unmatched. Germline-derived CDR1 and CDR2 are SQVTM and ANQGSEA. This CDR3 contains 14 residues.

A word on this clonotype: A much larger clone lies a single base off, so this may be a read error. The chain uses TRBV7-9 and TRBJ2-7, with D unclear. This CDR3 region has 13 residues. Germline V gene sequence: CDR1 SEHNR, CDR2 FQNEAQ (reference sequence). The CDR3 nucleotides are TGTGCCAGCAGCTTAGAGAGGCGCCGCGAGCAGTGCTTC. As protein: CASSLERRREQCF.

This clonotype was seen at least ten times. The CDR3, as DNA: TGTGCCAGCAGTTACATGGGCTGGCGGGAGCTGTTTTTT. Residues: CASSYMGWRELFF. The chain employs TRBV6-5 and TRBJ2-2; the D is unclear. CDR3 length: 13 amino acids. Trimming removed 2 bases at V and 9 bases at J, with 10 bases between. The germline CDR1 and CDR2 sequences are MNHEY and SVGAGI.

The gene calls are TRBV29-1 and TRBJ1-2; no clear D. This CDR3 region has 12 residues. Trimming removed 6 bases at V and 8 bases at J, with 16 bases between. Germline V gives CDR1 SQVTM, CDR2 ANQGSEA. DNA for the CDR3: TGCAGCGTCTCTAACGCCTGGGCGGGCTACACCTTC. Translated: CSVSNAWAGYTF.

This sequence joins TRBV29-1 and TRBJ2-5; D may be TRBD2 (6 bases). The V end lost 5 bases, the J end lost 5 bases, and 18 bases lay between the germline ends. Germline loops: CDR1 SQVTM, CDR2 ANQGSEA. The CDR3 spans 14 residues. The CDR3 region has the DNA TGCAGCGTTCTCCCTCCCGGGGGTGGCGAGACCCAGTACTTC. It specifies CSVLPPGGGETQYF.

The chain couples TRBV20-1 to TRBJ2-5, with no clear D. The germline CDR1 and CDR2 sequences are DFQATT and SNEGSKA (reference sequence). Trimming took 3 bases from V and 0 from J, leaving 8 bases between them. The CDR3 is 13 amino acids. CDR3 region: CSARWTHQETQYF. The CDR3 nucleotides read TGCAGTGCTAGGTGGACCCACCAAGAGACCCAGTACTTC.

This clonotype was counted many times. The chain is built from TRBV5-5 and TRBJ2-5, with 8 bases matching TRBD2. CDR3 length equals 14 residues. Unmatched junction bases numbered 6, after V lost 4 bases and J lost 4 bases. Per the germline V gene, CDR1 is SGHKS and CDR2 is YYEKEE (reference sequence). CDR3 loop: CASSRAGARETQYF. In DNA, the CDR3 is TGTGCCAGCAGCCGAGCGGGAGCTCGAGAGACCCAGTACTTC.

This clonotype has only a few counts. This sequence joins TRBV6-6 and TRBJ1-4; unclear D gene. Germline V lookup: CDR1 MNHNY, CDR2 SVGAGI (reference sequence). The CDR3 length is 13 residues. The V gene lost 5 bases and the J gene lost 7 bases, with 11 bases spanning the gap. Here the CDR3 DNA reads TGTGCCAGCAGTCCGTCCCCCAGTGAAAAACTGTTTTTT. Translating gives CASSPSPSEKLFF.

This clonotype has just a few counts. For the CDR3, the DNA is TGTGCCAGCAGTACCGATCAGGGGGCTTATTCACCCCTCCACTTT. Residues: CASSTDQGAYSPLHF. The chain has TRBV25-1 and TRBJ1-6; 8 bases fit TRBD1. The CDR3 totals 15 residues. Germline lookup yields CDR1 MGHDK and CDR2 SYGVNS. V lost 5 bases, J lost 8 bases, and 8 bases stayed unmatched.

DNA for the CDR3: TGCGCCAGCAGCCGGCTAGAATACAGCTCCTACGAGCAGTACTTC. Translated: CASSRLEYSSYEQYF. J is TRBJ2-7 and V is TRBV4-1, with D hard to call. The germline CDR1 and CDR2 sequences are MGHRA and YSYEKL. Trimming cost V 4 bases and J 0 bases, with 13 bases left between them. This CDR3 spans 15 amino acids.

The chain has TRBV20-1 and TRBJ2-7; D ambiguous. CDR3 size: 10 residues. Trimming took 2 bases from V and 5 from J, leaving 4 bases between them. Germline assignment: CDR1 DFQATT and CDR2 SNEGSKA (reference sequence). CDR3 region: CSARPNEQYF. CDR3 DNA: TGCAGTGCTAGACCTAACGAGCAGTACTTC.

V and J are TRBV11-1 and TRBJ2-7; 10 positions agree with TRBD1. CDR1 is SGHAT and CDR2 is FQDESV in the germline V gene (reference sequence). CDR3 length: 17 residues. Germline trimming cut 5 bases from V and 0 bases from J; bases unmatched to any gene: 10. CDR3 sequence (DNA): TGTGCCAGCAGCGCGTCTTTAGGACAGGGGGTCTCCTACGAGCAGTACTTC. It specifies CASSASLGQGVSYEQYF.

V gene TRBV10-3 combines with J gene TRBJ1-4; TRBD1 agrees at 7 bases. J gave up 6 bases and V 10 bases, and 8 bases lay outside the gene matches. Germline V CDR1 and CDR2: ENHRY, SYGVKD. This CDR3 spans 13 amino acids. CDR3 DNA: TGTGCCACCAGCGACAGGGAATATGAAAAACTGTTTTTT. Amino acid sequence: CATSDREYEKLFF.

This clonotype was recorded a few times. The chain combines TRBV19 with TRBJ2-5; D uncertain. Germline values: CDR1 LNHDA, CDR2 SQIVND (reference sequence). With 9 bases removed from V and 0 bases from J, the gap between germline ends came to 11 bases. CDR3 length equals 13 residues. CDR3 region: CASDLGNQETQYF. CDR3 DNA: TGTGCCAGCGACCTGGGGAACCAAGAGACCCAGTACTTC.

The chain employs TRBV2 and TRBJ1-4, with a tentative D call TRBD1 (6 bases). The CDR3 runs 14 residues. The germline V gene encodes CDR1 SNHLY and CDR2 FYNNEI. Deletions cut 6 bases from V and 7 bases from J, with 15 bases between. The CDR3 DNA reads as TGTGCCAGCAGATCCTCAGGGGTGGCTGAAAAACTGTTTTTT. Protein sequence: CASRSSGVAEKLFF.

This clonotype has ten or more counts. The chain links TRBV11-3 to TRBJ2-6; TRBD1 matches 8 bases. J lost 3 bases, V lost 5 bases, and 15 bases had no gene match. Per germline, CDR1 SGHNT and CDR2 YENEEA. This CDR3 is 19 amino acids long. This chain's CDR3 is CASSPRPGQARGGANVLTF. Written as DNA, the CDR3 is TGTGCCAGCAGCCCGCGACCGGGACAGGCCCGCGGTGGGGCCAACGTCCTGACTTTC.

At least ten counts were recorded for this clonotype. CDR3 DNA sequence: TGTGCCAGCAGCGCCGCAGGGGATGGAAACACCATATATTTT. Translated: CASSAAGDGNTIYF. The chain couples TRBV9 to TRBJ1-3; D possibly corresponds to TRBD1 (6 bases). This CDR3 is built from 14 residues. Per the germline V gene, CDR1 is SGDLS and CDR2 is YYNGEE. Trimming cost V 3 bases and J 3 bases, with 10 bases left between them.

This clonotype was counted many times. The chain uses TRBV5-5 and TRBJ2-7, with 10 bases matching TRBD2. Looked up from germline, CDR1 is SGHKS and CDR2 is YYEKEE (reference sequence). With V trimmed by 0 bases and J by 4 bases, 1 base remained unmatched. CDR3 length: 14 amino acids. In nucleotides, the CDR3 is TGTGCCAGCAGCTTGGCTAGCGGGAGATACGAGCAGTACTTC. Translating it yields CASSLASGRYEQYF.

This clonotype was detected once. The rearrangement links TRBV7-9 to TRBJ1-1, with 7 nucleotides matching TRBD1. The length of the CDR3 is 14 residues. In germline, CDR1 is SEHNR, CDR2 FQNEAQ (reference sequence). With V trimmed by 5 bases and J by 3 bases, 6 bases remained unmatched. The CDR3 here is CASSPTGVDTEAFF. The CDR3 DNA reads TGTGCCAGCAGCCCCACAGGGGTGGACACTGAAGCTTTCTTT.

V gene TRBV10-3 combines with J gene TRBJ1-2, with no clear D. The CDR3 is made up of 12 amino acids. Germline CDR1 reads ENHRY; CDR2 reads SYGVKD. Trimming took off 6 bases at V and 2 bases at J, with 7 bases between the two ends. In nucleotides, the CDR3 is TGTGCCATCAGCGGTCAGAACTATGGCTACACCTTC. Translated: CAISGQNYGYTF.

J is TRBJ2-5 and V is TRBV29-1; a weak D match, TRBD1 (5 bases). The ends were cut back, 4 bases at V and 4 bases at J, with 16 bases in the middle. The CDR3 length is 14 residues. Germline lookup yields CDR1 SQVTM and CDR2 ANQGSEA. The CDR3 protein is CSVVKGAFRETQYF. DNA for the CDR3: TGCAGCGTTGTTAAAGGGGCGTTCAGAGAGACCCAGTACTTC.

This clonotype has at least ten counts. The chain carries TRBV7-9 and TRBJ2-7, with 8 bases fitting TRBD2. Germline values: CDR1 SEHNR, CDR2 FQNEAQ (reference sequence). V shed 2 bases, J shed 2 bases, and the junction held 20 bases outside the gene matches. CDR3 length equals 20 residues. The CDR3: CASSLTGDGGRPTWAYEQYF. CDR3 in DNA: TGTGCCAGCAGCTTAACTGGGGACGGCGGGAGGCCCACTTGGGCCTACGAGCAGTACTTC.

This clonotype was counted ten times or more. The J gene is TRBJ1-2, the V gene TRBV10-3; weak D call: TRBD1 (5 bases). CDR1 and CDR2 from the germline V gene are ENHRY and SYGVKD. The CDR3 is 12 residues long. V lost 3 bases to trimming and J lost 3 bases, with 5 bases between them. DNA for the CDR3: TGTGCCATCAGTGAAGGGGACTATGGCTACACCTTC. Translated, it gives CAISEGDYGYTF.